This passage covers 32 T cell receptor beta chains from one sample sequenced in a study of T-cell memory formation after mild COVID-19 (dated by TCRdb to the early 2020s). Receptor amplification or capture employed 5' RACE. TCRdb records Illumina NovaSeq 6000 as the sequencer. TCRdb reanalyzed the raw reads on its own, using fastp at Q25 for trimming and MiXCR for clone calling, and kept in-frame beta chains. When rows share a CDR3 protein, they turn into one entry using the most common DNA and genes. In this sample the table shows roughly 300,000 distinct CDR3 sequences, 7% to 10% of which occur a single time. The top ten clones comprise around a fifth of the sample. Sequenced sample: PBMCs or a T cell subset sorted from them (not recorded which). These receptors originate from a man aged 18 to 30 who had mild COVID-19 (a few samples of this study predate the infection). The sample titles of this study are shuffled in the database, so cell type and time point are left out; the donor was told from shared clones.

In this sample, this clonotype turned up a few times. The chain joins TRBV7-9 to TRBJ1-1; the D gene is possibly TRBD1 (5 bases). The CDR3 runs 15 residues. V dropped 5 bases and J dropped 4 bases, with 17 bases sitting between them. Looked up from germline, CDR1 is SEHNR and CDR2 is FQNEAQ (reference sequence). CDR3 sequence (DNA): TGTGCCAGCAGCCACACTAGCAGTGGGGCCACTGAAGCTTTCTTT. It translates to CASSHTSSGATEAFF.

This chain uses TRBV6-2 or TRBV6-3 with TRBJ2-2; 7 nucleotides align to TRBD1. The germline V gene has CDR1 MNHEY and CDR2 SVGEGT. V shed 6 bases and J 4 bases; nucleotides not matched to a gene: 8. This CDR3 region has 15 residues. As DNA, the CDR3 is TGTGCCAGCAGGTCCGGGACAGTTTTCACCGGGGAGCTGTTTTTT. This codes for CASRSGTVFTGELFF.

The chain links TRBV4-3 to TRBJ2-1, with 8 bases matching TRBD1. The CDR3 covers 13 residues. Losses at the gene ends were 1 base for V and 13 bases for J; bases not matched to a gene: 6. Looked up from germline, CDR1 is LGHNA and CDR2 is YSLEER. CDR3 region: CASSQGAGGAQFF. The CDR3 nucleotides read TGCGCCAGCAGCCAAGGGGCAGGGGGCGCCCAGTTCTTC.

The table lists this clonotype with many counts. The gene calls are TRBV30 and TRBJ1-1; D is uncertain. The germline V gene has CDR1 GTSNPN and CDR2 SVGIG (reference sequence). Deletions cut 0 bases from V and 5 bases from J, with 7 bases between. The CDR3 has 12 amino acids. The CDR3 DNA follows: TGTGCCTGGAGTGTAGGTGTGACTGAAGCTTTCTTT. Encoded protein: CAWSVGVTEAFF.

This clonotype has just a few counts. The chain recombines TRBV29-1 with TRBJ1-1; D is unclear. The CDR3 has 12 residues. Looked up from germline, CDR1 is SQVTM and CDR2 is ANQGSEA. Trimming cost V 6 bases and J 6 bases, with 14 bases left between them. This CDR3 reads CSVAPAGAEAFF. The CDR3 coding sequence is TGCAGCGTCGCCCCCGCAGGCGCTGAAGCTTTCTTT. The full variable domain, rest sourced from reference TRBV29-1 and TRBJ1-1, is SAVISQKPSRDICQRGTSLTIQCQVDSQVTMMFWYRQQPGQSLTLIATANQGSEATYESGFVIDKFPISRPNLTFSTLTVSNMSPEDSSIYLCSVAPAGAEAFFGQGTRLTVV.

This clonotype was counted only a few times. This sequence joins TRBV24-1 and TRBJ2-2, with D possibly TRBD1 on 5 matching bases. This CDR3 is 14 amino acids long. Trimming left V 5 bases short and J 5 bases short, with 11 bases between. Germline assignment: CDR1 KGHDR and CDR2 SFDVKD. This CDR3 reads CATSVQASTGELFF. The CDR3 DNA is TGTGCCACCAGTGTACAGGCCAGTACCGGGGAGCTGTTTTTT.

This clonotype was seen repeatedly, ten times or more. The gene calls are TRBV5-1 and TRBJ2-6; D ambiguous. The CDR3 has 15 amino acids. Trimming left V 4 bases short and J 3 bases short, with 11 bases between. Germline loops: CDR1 SGHRS, CDR2 YFSETQ. CDR3 residues: CASSPRTGGANVLTF. CDR3 bases: TGCGCCAGCAGCCCACGGACGGGTGGGGCCAACGTCCTGACTTTC.

The chain employs TRBV7-6 and TRBJ1-1; 10 bases map to TRBD1. Losses at the gene ends were 3 bases for V and 10 bases for J; bases not matched to a gene: 17. Germline V gene data show CDR1 as SGHVS and CDR2 as FNYEAQ. The CDR3 has 17 amino acids. The CDR3 region has the DNA TGTGCCAGCAGCTTCGCTGCCGGGACAGGGGCCACCGAGGGAGCTTTCTTT. The encoded protein is CASSFAAGTGATEGAFF.

In this sample, this clonotype turned up a few times. The chain links TRBV20-1 to TRBJ2-5, with D tentatively TRBD1 (6 bases). The CDR3 extends over 14 amino acids. The germline V gene has CDR1 DFQATT and CDR2 SNEGSKA (reference sequence). Trimming stripped 6 bases from V and 4 bases from J, with 18 bases between. The CDR3 coding sequence is TGCAGTGCCCTAGTAGGGGCCAGGGGAGAGACCCAGTACTTC. Protein: CSALVGARGETQYF.

This clonotype appeared a few times. The chain carries TRBV19 and TRBJ2-7; unclear D gene. The V gene's germline CDR1 is LNHDA and CDR2 SQIVND (reference sequence). Deletions cut 0 bases from V and 5 bases from J, with 8 bases between. There are 13 residues in the CDR3. DNA of the CDR3: TGTGCCAGTAGTATAGACGGATCCCACGAGCAGTACGTC. This encodes CASSIDGSHEQYV.

This clonotype was observed a few times. This CDR3 is CASSGKWLGDDEQFF. The CDR3 DNA reads as TGTGCCAGCAGCGGGAAGTGGTTGGGGGACGATGAGCAGTTCTTC. The J gene is TRBJ2-1, the V gene TRBV9, with D perhaps given as TRBD1 or TRBD2 (5 bases each). The CDR3 totals 15 residues. Germline loops: CDR1 SGDLS, CDR2 YYNGEE. Trimming removed 3 bases from V and 8 bases from J, with 18 bases in between. Full variable domain (rest looked up from reference TRBV9 and TRBJ2-1): DSGVTQTPKHLITATGQRVTLRCSPRSGDLSVYWYQQSLDQGLQFLIQYYNGEERAKGNILERFSAQQFPDLHSELNLSSLELGDSALYFCASSGKWLGDDEQFFGPGTRLTVL.

The chain has TRBV6-2 or TRBV6-3 and TRBJ2-1; D possibly corresponds to TRBD1 (5 bases). Per germline, CDR1 MNHEY and CDR2 SVGEGT. With 4 bases removed from V and 5 bases from J, the gap between germline ends came to 9 bases. This CDR3 comprises 13 residues. CDR3 sequence: CASSLDNNNEQFF. CDR3 DNA sequence: TGTGCCAGCAGTTTGGACAACAACAATGAGCAGTTCTTC.

There are a few counts of this clonotype. V is TRBV18 and J is TRBJ1-1; D gene ambiguous. In germline, CDR1 is KGHSH, CDR2 LQKENI. V lost 5 bases, J lost 1 base, and 8 bases lay in between. The CDR3 runs 13 residues. The CDR3 DNA reads TGTGCCAGCTCAGCCGGGCCGAACACTGAAGCTTTCTTT. Translated, it gives CASSAGPNTEAFF.

V gene TRBV4-2 combines with J gene TRBJ2-2; 8 nucleotides match TRBD1. The V and J ends lost 1 base and 6 bases, in that order; junction bases with no gene match: 7. The CDR3 extends over 16 amino acids. CDR1 and CDR2 (germline): LGHNA, YNFKEQ. CDR3 amino acids: CASSQAQGARSGELFF. CDR3 nucleotides: TGTGCCAGCAGCCAAGCCCAGGGGGCGAGGTCCGGGGAGCTGTTTTTT.

This clonotype was counted a few times. The chain links TRBV5-1 to TRBJ2-5, with unresolved D. The CDR3 runs to 14 residues. The germline gives CDR1 SGHRS, CDR2 YFSETQ. Trimming took off 1 base at V and 5 bases at J, with 12 bases between the two ends. The CDR3 loop is CASSLWGTLETQYF. The CDR3 nucleotides are TGCGCCAGCAGCTTGTGGGGAACGCTGGAGACCCAGTACTTC.

This clonotype was seen many times. The gene calls are TRBV6-1 and TRBJ2-1; tentatively, D is TRBD2 (6 bases). The CDR3 loop spans 14 amino acids. Per germline, CDR1 MNHNS and CDR2 SASEGT. V was clipped by 5 bases and J by 6 bases, with 14 bases between them. The CDR3 DNA sequence: TGTGCCAGCAGTCTTTCCGGGACTCGCAATGAGCAGTTCTTC. This codes for CASSLSGTRNEQFF.

This clonotype has a handful of counts. The chain employs TRBV11-2 and TRBJ2-1, with 14 bases matching TRBD2. Germline-derived CDR1 and CDR2 are SGHAT and FQNNGV. The junction had 9 bases not matched to a gene; V was cut back by 8 bases and J by 12 bases. CDR3 length: 14 amino acids. CDR3 in DNA: TGTGCCAGCGGGACTAGCGGGGGAGGGACTTGGCAGTTCTTC. Amino acids: CASGTSGGGTWQFF.

This chain connects TRBV11-1 to TRBJ2-5; TRBD2 agrees at 13 bases. J was trimmed by 5 bases and V by 0 bases; bases with no gene match: 6. CDR3 length equals 17 residues. Germline CDR1 and CDR2: SGHAT and FQDESV (reference sequence). CDR3 nucleotide sequence: TGTGCCAGCAGCTTAGCGCCGCCGACTAGCGGGGGGGAGACCCAGTACTTC. Its translation is CASSLAPPTSGGETQYF.

Concerning this clonotype itself: A read error may account for a junction end that differs from germline. The gene calls are TRBV7-7 and TRBJ2-1; D gene unclear. Germline CDR1 reads SSHAT; CDR2 reads FNYEAQ (reference sequence). The CDR3 sequence is 14 residues long. CDR3 protein: CASSLNTRYNEQFF. In DNA, the CDR3 is TGTGCTAGCAGCTTAAACACAAGATACAATGAGCAGTTCTTC. Filled out from reference TRBV7-7 and TRBJ2-1, the complete variable domain reads GAGVSQSPRYKVTKRGQDVTLRCDPISSHATLYWYQQALGQGPEFLTYFNYEAQPDKSGLPSDRFSAERPEGSISTLTIQRTEQRDSAMYRCASSLNTRYNEQFFGPGTRLTVL.

The chain couples TRBV6-2 or TRBV6-3 to TRBJ1-2; D is ambiguous. Per germline, CDR1 MNHEY and CDR2 SVGEGT. This CDR3 contains 13 residues. V dropped 6 bases and J dropped 0 bases, with 8 bases sitting between them. DNA of the CDR3: TGTGCCAGCAGGGACGGGACTAACTATGGCTACACCTTC. Translation gives CASRDGTNYGYTF.

The chain combines TRBV4-1 with TRBJ1-4; D ambiguous. Germline V gives CDR1 MGHRA, CDR2 YSYEKL. With 4 bases removed from V and 7 bases from J, the gap between germline ends came to 16 bases. This CDR3 has 15 amino acids. The CDR3 DNA reads as TGCGCCAGCAGCCCCCCCCGGCCGGGGATTGAAAAACTGTTTTTT. This sequence encodes CASSPPRPGIEKLFF.

This clonotype appeared many times. The rearrangement links TRBV20-1 to TRBJ1-5, with 7 bases that match TRBD1. The CDR3 consists of 12 residues. Germline V CDR1 and CDR2: DFQATT, SNEGSKA (reference sequence). The junction had 4 bases not matched to a gene; V was cut back by 5 bases and J by 6 bases. For the CDR3, the DNA is TGCAGTGCTGGAGGGGGCTCTCAGCCCCAGCATTTT. Its translation: CSAGGGSQPQHF.

The V call is TRBV7-9, the J call TRBJ2-2; possibly TRBD2 for D (5 bases). Germline CDR1 and CDR2: SEHNR and FQNEAQ (reference sequence). The CDR3 contains 14 residues. The V and J ends lost 7 bases and 0 bases respectively, with 9 bases between them. CDR3 DNA sequence: TGTGCCAGCACCACTAGGGCGAACACCGGGGAGCTGTTTTTT. Its translation is CASTTRANTGELFF.

This clonotype was seen only a few times. The J gene is TRBJ1-1, the V gene TRBV7-2; D ambiguous. Deletions cut 0 bases from V and 4 bases from J, with 9 bases between. CDR1 and CDR2 (germline): SGHTA, FQGNSA. The CDR3 runs to 14 residues. The DNA of the CDR3 is TGTGCCAGCAGCTTAGCTGAAGTGGGCACTGAAGCTTTCTTT. Residues: CASSLAEVGTEAFF. The variable domain in full, completed from reference TRBV7-2 and TRBJ1-1, reads GAGVSQSPSNKVTEKGKDVELRCDPISGHTALYWYRQSLGQGLEFLIYFQGNSAPDKSGLPSDRFSAERTGGSVSTLTIQRTQQEDSAVYLCASSLAEVGTEAFFGQGTRLTVV.

The gene calls are TRBV28 and TRBJ2-7, with D perhaps assigned TRBD1 or TRBD2 (5 bases each). This CDR3 is 12 amino acids long. Trimming removed 7 bases from V and 2 bases from J, with 9 bases in between. Looked up from germline, CDR1 is MDHEN and CDR2 is SYDVKM. CDR3 amino acids: CASTGAPYEQYF. As DNA, the CDR3 is TGTGCCAGCACCGGGGCCCCCTACGAGCAGTACTTC.

This clonotype appeared many times. This chain connects TRBV20-1 to TRBJ1-3; unclear D gene. The germline V and J ends were trimmed by 0 bases and 0 bases, with 6 bases remaining between them. CDR1 is DFQATT, CDR2 SNEGSKA, per germline (reference sequence). The CDR3 runs to 14 residues. The DNA of the CDR3 is TGCAGTGCTAGAGAGGGCAGCTCTGGAAACACCATATATTTT. Translated: CSAREGSSGNTIYF.

This clonotype occurred a few times. The genes are TRBV7-2 and TRBJ2-3; no clear D gene. The V gene's germline CDR1 is SGHTA and CDR2 FQGNSA. CDR3 length: 14 amino acids. With 5 bases removed from V and 0 bases from J, the gap between germline ends came to 9 bases. This chain's CDR3 is CASSRVPSTDTQYF. The CDR3 DNA reads as TGTGCCAGCAGCCGGGTCCCTAGCACAGATACGCAGTATTTT.

On this clonotype: The junction shows a germline mismatch at one end, possibly a read error. The V gene is TRBV15, the J gene TRBJ2-1; D uncertain. The CDR3 sequence is 15 residues long. From germline, CDR1 is LNHNV and CDR2 YYDKDF (reference sequence). The chain's CDR3 is CASSRDQRYLGEQFF. The CDR3 DNA reads as TGTGCCTCCAGCAGAGATCAGAGGTACCTTGGGGAGCAGTTCTTC.

The chain joins TRBV7-2 to TRBJ2-5; 8 bases fit TRBD2. J lost 1 base, V lost 6 bases, and 10 bases had no gene match. The CDR3 contains 16 residues. The V gene's germline CDR1 is SGHTA and CDR2 FQGNSA. This CDR3 reads CASRRGEGTGQETQYF. CDR3 nucleotides: TGTGCCAGCAGGCGGGGGGAGGGGACTGGCCAAGAGACCCAGTACTTC.

This clonotype turned up a few times. The rearrangement joins TRBV28 to TRBJ1-4; D remains ambiguous. Germline V gives CDR1 MDHEN, CDR2 SYDVKM. The CDR3 is 15 residues long. V was trimmed by 4 bases and J by 5 bases, leaving 14 bases between them. The CDR3 loop reads CASSSPWRLNEKLFF. Here the CDR3 DNA reads TGTGCCAGCAGTTCCCCTTGGCGTTTGAATGAAAAACTGTTTTTT.

A few counts support this clonotype. This chain links TRBV12-3 or TRBV12-4 with TRBJ2-7, with 8 nucleotides matching TRBD1. V shed 6 bases, J shed 5 bases, and the junction held 6 bases outside the gene matches. This CDR3 is built from 13 residues. This CDR3 reads CASSKGQGHEQYF. As DNA, the CDR3 is TGTGCCAGCAGCAAAGGACAGGGCCACGAGCAGTACTTC.

The sample holds a few counts of this clonotype. This chain connects TRBV15 to TRBJ2-3, with D unresolved. The V gene's germline CDR1 is LNHNV and CDR2 YYDKDF (reference sequence). V shed 3 bases and J shed 4 bases, with 14 bases lying between them. The CDR3 sequence is 15 residues long. The CDR3 DNA reads TGTGCCACCAGCAGGGAAATAGCAGGAGCAGATACGCAGTATTTT. Residues: CATSREIAGADTQYF.